These 21 T cell receptor beta chains originate from one sample sequenced in a study of monozygotic twins with inflammatory bowel disease. For each CDR3 protein, TCRdb gives one entry from its re-call of the 5' RACE reads, without DNA. Recorded for this sample: fewer than 550,000 distinct CDR3 sequences. The sequenced material came from blood. These receptors were collected from a human donor with ulcerative colitis or Crohn's disease, or a healthy co-twin of an affected twin (not recorded which).

The V and J genes are TRBV18 and TRBJ2-6; checking the TCRdb D call of TRBD1 is not possible without DNA. CDR1 KGHSH and CDR2 LQKENI come from the germline V gene. This CDR3 has 17 amino acids. The CDR3 sequence is CASSPPGQGNGANVLTF.

V gene TRBV5-1 combines with J gene TRBJ1-1; the TRBD1 assignment by TCRdb is unverifiable without DNA. Germline V gene lookup returns CDR1 SGHRS and CDR2 YFSETQ. The CDR3 length is 15 residues. Here the CDR3 reads CASSPALGVNTEAFF.

The CDR3 loop is CASSLEGTKNIQYF. The chain couples TRBV7-2 to TRBJ2-4. CDR1 SGHTA and CDR2 FQGNSA come from the germline V gene. The length of the CDR3 is 14 residues. Based on the CDR3 plus reference TRBV7-2 and TRBJ2-4, the full variable domain is GAGVSQSPSNKVTEKGKDVELRCDPISGHTALYWYRQSLGQGLEFLIYFQGNSAPDKSGLPSDRFSAERTGGSVSTLTIQRTQQEDSAVYLCASSLEGTKNIQYFGAGTRLSVL.

The CDR3 loop is CASSGLAGTDTQYF. The V and J genes are TRBV6-2 or TRBV6-3 and TRBJ2-3; TCRdb gives TRBD2 as the D gene, but with no DNA this cannot be confirmed. The germline CDR1 and CDR2 sequences are MNHEY and SVGEGT. CDR3 length: 14 amino acids.

The chain recombines TRBV20-1 with TRBJ2-3; TCRdb picks TRBD2, but there is no DNA to check that call. The CDR3 contains 13 residues. The germline V gene encodes CDR1 DFQATT and CDR2 SNEGSKA (reference sequence). This CDR3 reads CGPPGLASDTQYF.

The chain employs TRBV5-1 and TRBJ2-7; TCRdb proposes TRBD1, but this gene call is untestable without DNA. In germline, CDR1 is SGHRS, CDR2 YFSETQ. This CDR3 spans 15 amino acids. The CDR3 loop reads CASSHPGQGTGEQYF.

The chain links TRBV19 to TRBJ2-7; TCRdb gives TRBD1 as the D gene, but with no DNA this cannot be confirmed. The CDR3 is 14 residues long. The germline CDR1 and CDR2 sequences are LNHDA and SQIVND (reference sequence). The CDR3 here is CASSIGGRSYEQYF.

CDR3 in amino acids: CAISSGAAGGLGAKNIQYF. The chain recombines TRBV10-3 with TRBJ2-4; the TRBD2 assignment by TCRdb is unverifiable without DNA. This CDR3 is built from 19 residues. The germline gives CDR1 ENHRY, CDR2 SYGVKD.

The V gene is TRBV12-3 or TRBV12-4, the J gene TRBJ2-1; TCRdb selects TRBD2, and the lack of DNA leaves this call unchecked. This CDR3 spans 11 amino acids. This CDR3 is CASSKQGDLFF.

The V gene is TRBV4-2, the J gene TRBJ1-5. The CDR3 contains 13 residues. Germline CDR1 and CDR2: LGHNA and YNFKEQ. The CDR3 sequence: CASSQEENQPQHF.

This chain links TRBV24-1 with TRBJ1-5; the D call of TRBD1 rests on TCRdb alone, since no DNA is present to check it. Per the germline V gene, CDR1 is KGHDR and CDR2 is SFDVKD. The CDR3 length is 14 residues. CDR3 sequence reads: CATSDAGTGRPQHF.

V is TRBV7-8 and J is TRBJ2-7; TCRdb's D call, TRBD1, is unchecked because there is no DNA. Germline V gene data show CDR1 as SGHVS and CDR2 as FQNEAQ. The length of the CDR3 is 14 residues. CDR3 protein: CASSFRTGSYEQYF. Filled out from reference TRBV7-8 and TRBJ2-7, the complete variable domain reads GAGVSQSPRYKVAKRGQDVALRCDPISGHVSLFWYQQALGQGPEFLTYFQNEAQLDKSGLPSDRFFAERPEGSVSTLKIQRTQQEDSAVYLCASSFRTGSYEQYFGPGTRLTVT.

The J gene is TRBJ2-7, the V gene TRBV30. Germline values: CDR1 GTSNPN, CDR2 SVGIG (reference sequence). The CDR3 consists of 11 residues. Here the CDR3 reads CAWSSSLEQYF.

The gene calls are TRBV7-2 and TRBJ2-2. Looked up from germline, CDR1 is SGHTA and CDR2 is FQGNSA. The CDR3 has 15 residues. The CDR3 here is CASSSTIANTGELFF.

The chain uses TRBV4-3 and TRBJ2-2; TCRdb's D gene call, TRBD1, goes unchecked for lack of DNA. The CDR3 contains 15 residues. Germline CDR1 reads LGHNA; CDR2 reads YSLEER. CDR3 in amino acids: CASSHRDRGPGELFF.

The gene calls are TRBV3-1 and TRBJ1-1; TCRdb returns TRBD1, unconfirmable since there is no DNA. Germline loops: CDR1 LGHDT, CDR2 YNNKEL (reference sequence). The length of the CDR3 is 16 residues. This chain's CDR3 is CASSQGMGQLGTEAFF.

CDR3 sequence reads: CASSQVGADVLTF. The chain combines TRBV3-1 with TRBJ2-6. Germline CDR1 LGHDT, CDR2 YNNKEL (reference sequence). The CDR3 sequence is 13 residues long.

J is TRBJ2-1 and V is TRBV4-3. The CDR3 spans 15 residues. The germline V gene has CDR1 LGHNA and CDR2 YSLEER. CDR3 loop: CASSQDTAGYNEQFF.

This rearrangement joins TRBV6-6 to TRBJ2-2. The germline V gene has CDR1 MNHNY and CDR2 SVGAGI (reference sequence). This CDR3 is 14 amino acids long. The CDR3 protein is CASSYPLSTWELFF.

The chain links TRBV30 to TRBJ2-1; the TRBD1 assignment by TCRdb is unverifiable without DNA. CDR1 and CDR2 (germline): GTSNPN, SVGIG (reference sequence). The CDR3 extends over 14 amino acids. CDR3 in amino acids: CAWGPQGSYNEQFF.

CDR3 amino acids: CASSLQAGGPSDTQYF. The rearrangement uses TRBV3-1 and TRBJ2-3; TCRdb calls TRBD2, which cannot be checked without DNA. The CDR3 contains 16 residues. CDR1 and CDR2 (germline): LGHDT, YNNKEL (reference sequence).